These 30 T cell receptor beta chains originate from one sample sequenced in a study of PD-L1 blockade in urothelial cancer. Method: immunoSEQ multiplex PCR; TCRdb's copy keeps in-frame clones and lacks some. The sample has about 84,000 clones, around 80% seen once. This specimen was PBMCs, taken around atezolizumab (anti-PD-L1) treatment. All receptors derive from a man in his 70s with urothelial cancer.

The chain links TRBV10-3 to TRBJ1-1; no reliable D call. V was pared by 2 bases and J by 1 base, with 8 bases between. The CDR3 is 14 residues long. Germline-derived CDR1 and CDR2 are ENHRY and SYGVKD. In DNA, the CDR3 is TGTGCCATCAGTGAGCTTGGCCAGAACACTGAAGCTTTCTTT. As protein: CAISELGQNTEAFF.

The rearrangement links TRBV5-1 to TRBJ1-1; 7 positions match TRBD1. CDR3 size: 15 residues. CDR1 and CDR2 (germline): SGHRS, YFSETQ. Trimming at V came to 0 bases and at J to 0 bases, leaving 2 bases not matched to a gene. DNA for the CDR3: TGCGCCAGCAGCTTGGAGAGGGGGCTGAACACTGAAGCTTTCTTT. It specifies CASSLERGLNTEAFF.

This chain links TRBV7-2 with TRBJ2-5; 9 bases are shared with TRBD2. The CDR3 runs 16 residues. CDR1 and CDR2 (germline): SGHTA, FQGNSA. V was clipped by 2 bases and J by 1 base; unmatched bases: 5. The CDR3 DNA reads as TGTGCCAGCAGCTTACTAGCGGGAACGGGCCAAGAGACCCAGTACTTC. Its protein product is CASSLLAGTGQETQYF.

The chain has TRBV6-5 and TRBJ2-1; 12 bases align to TRBD1. There are 15 residues in the CDR3. The germline gives CDR1 MNHEY, CDR2 SVGAGI. Trimming removed 5 bases from V and 7 bases from J; junction bases left unmatched: 6. In nucleotides, the CDR3 is TGTGCCAGCAGTCGTGGGGACAGGGGGCGGAATGAGCAGTTCTTC. Translating it yields CASSRGDRGRNEQFF.

The rearrangement joins TRBV5-4 to TRBJ1-4, with D possibly matching TRBD1 (6 bases). In germline, CDR1 is SGHNT, CDR2 YYREEE (reference sequence). Trimming shortened V by 0 bases and J by 2 bases, and 14 bases separated the two germline ends. The CDR3 length is 17 residues. The CDR3 coding sequence is TGTGCCAGCAGCTTGGGCGGGGGCGGCGAGACTAATGAAAAACTGTTTTTT. Amino acids: CASSLGGGGETNEKLFF.

The gene calls are TRBV14 and TRBJ2-4, with D possibly TRBD1 on 5 matching bases. In germline, CDR1 is SGHDN, CDR2 FVKESK. This CDR3 is built from 14 residues. Trimming removed 0 bases from V and 6 bases from J, with 9 bases in between. This CDR3 reads CASSQDKRGNIQYF. The CDR3, as DNA: TGTGCCAGCAGCCAAGACAAAAGGGGAAACATTCAGTACTTC.

The chain recombines TRBV6-6 with TRBJ1-3; a possible D gene is TRBD1 (6 bases). The CDR3 totals 12 residues. Germline assignment: CDR1 MNHNY and CDR2 SVGAGI (reference sequence). V gave up 6 bases and J gave up 4 bases, with 7 bases separating them. The chain's CDR3 is CASRDRGNTIYF. The CDR3 DNA is TGTGCCAGCAGAGACAGGGGAAACACCATATATTTT.

The V gene is TRBV19, the J gene TRBJ1-3, with 7 bases fitting TRBD1. V was pared by 5 bases and J by 2 bases, with 9 bases of the junction left unmatched. Germline assignment: CDR1 LNHDA and CDR2 SQIVND (reference sequence). This CDR3 comprises 16 residues. DNA for the CDR3: TGTGCCAGTAGTGCACTACAGGGGTCGACTGGAAACACCATATATTTT. It is translated as CASSALQGSTGNTIYF.

V and J are TRBV10-2 and TRBJ1-1; weak D call: TRBD1 (5 bases). CDR3 length: 13 residues. V gave up 8 bases and J gave up 3 bases, with 13 bases separating them. CDR1 WSHSY and CDR2 SAAADI come from the germline V gene. The CDR3 DNA is TGCGCCAGCGCCCCCAGCAGGGACACTGAAGCTTTCTTT. As protein: CASAPSRDTEAFF.

In DNA form, the CDR3 reads TGTGCCAGCAGTGAGTGGACAGAAGCCTACAATGAGCAGTTCTTC. It codes for CASSEWTEAYNEQFF. V gene TRBV6-1 combines with J gene TRBJ2-1; D is perhaps TRBD1 (6 bases). V shed 3 bases and J shed 2 bases, with 11 bases lying between them. Per the germline V gene, CDR1 is MNHNS and CDR2 is SASEGT. CDR3 size: 15 residues.

This clone was picked up one time. The chain is built from TRBV4-1 and TRBJ1-5; 7 nucleotides agree with TRBD1. CDR3 size: 17 residues. The ends lost 4 bases at V and 5 bases at J; junction bases unmatched: 14. CDR1 is MGHRA and CDR2 is YSYEKL in the germline V gene. Written as DNA, the CDR3 is TGCGCCAGCAGCCCCACGACAGGGTCAGTCGCTCATCAGCCCCAGCATTTT. This translates into CASSPTTGSVAHQPQHF.

The V and J genes are TRBV27 and TRBJ2-1; TRBD2 agrees at 11 bases. The CDR3 length is 17 residues. Germline V gene sequence: CDR1 MNHEY, CDR2 SMNVEV (reference sequence). Trimming took 0 bases from V and 4 from J; bases not matched to a gene: 5. The CDR3 nucleotides read TGTGCCAGCAGTTTATCAGCTAGCGGGGGGCGATACAATGAGCAGTTCTTC. It is translated as CASSLSASGGRYNEQFF.

The gene calls are TRBV9 and TRBJ1-2; 9 positions agree with TRBD1. Germline V gene sequence: CDR1 SGDLS, CDR2 YYNGEE. V shed 4 bases and J 5 bases; nucleotides not matched to a gene: 6. The CDR3 spans 14 residues. The CDR3 sequence is CASSSRGTGYGYTF. In nucleotides, the CDR3 is TGTGCCAGCAGCTCAAGGGGGACAGGGTATGGCTACACCTTC.

The chain combines TRBV4-1 with TRBJ2-7; 11 bases are shared with TRBD2. This CDR3 comprises 15 residues. In germline, CDR1 is MGHRA, CDR2 YSYEKL. Trimming cost V 3 bases and J 4 bases; bases outside gene matches: 5. The CDR3 loop reads CASSQAGTSGYEQYF. CDR3 coding DNA: TGCGCCAGCAGCCAGGCCGGGACTAGCGGTTACGAGCAGTACTTC.

The chain joins TRBV27 to TRBJ1-1; D uncertain. This CDR3 comprises 13 residues. Trimming shortened V by 3 bases and J by 1 base, and 6 bases separated the two germline ends. Germline assignment: CDR1 MNHEY and CDR2 SMNVEV (reference sequence). CDR3 loop: CASSFYGNTEAFF. CDR3 in DNA: TGTGCCAGCAGTTTCTATGGGAACACTGAAGCTTTCTTT.

The chain couples TRBV2 to TRBJ1-3; D unclear. V lost 2 bases and J lost 4, with 12 bases in between. The germline gives CDR1 SNHLY, CDR2 FYNNEI. CDR3 length: 15 residues. The CDR3 protein is CASSEWSGLGNTIYF. CDR3 bases: TGTGCCAGCAGTGAATGGTCTGGGCTCGGAAACACCATATATTTT.

The rearrangement links TRBV9 to TRBJ2-5; 9 nucleotides match TRBD2. Germline CDR1 is SGDLS and CDR2 is YYNGEE. V was pared by 0 bases and J by 4 bases, with 7 bases of the junction left unmatched. CDR3 length: 16 residues. The CDR3 is CASSVDGGGASETQYF. CDR3 sequence (DNA): TGTGCCAGCAGCGTAGATGGCGGGGGGGCGTCAGAGACCCAGTACTTC.

Remarks on this clone: One junction end disagrees with the germline gene, perhaps due to a read error. The V and J genes are TRBV19 and TRBJ1-6; 9 nucleotides align to TRBD1. CDR1 is LNHDA and CDR2 is SQIVND in the germline V gene (reference sequence). CDR3 length: 15 amino acids. The CDR3 coding sequence is TGTGCCAGTAGTTTAGAACAGGGGGCAGTTTCACCCCTCCACTTT. This encodes CASSLEQGAVSPLHF.

The CDR3 DNA is TGTGCCAGCAGTTCACCCGGGACTAGCGGGAGTTGGGAGCAGTACTTC. Its translation: CASSSPGTSGSWEQYF. J is TRBJ2-7 and V is TRBV27, with 14 positions matching TRBD2. CDR1 is MNHEY, CDR2 SMNVEV, per germline (reference sequence). V was pared by 4 bases and J by 7 bases, with 9 bases of the junction left unmatched. The CDR3 is made up of 16 amino acids.

J is TRBJ1-1 and V is TRBV7-8; possible D gene TRBD1, 6 bases. Trimming took 5 bases from V and 11 from J, leaving 18 bases between them. This CDR3 spans 13 amino acids. Germline V lookup: CDR1 SGHVS, CDR2 FQNEAQ. CDR3 sequence reads: CASSLRTGTLAFF. The DNA for the CDR3 is TGTGCCAGCAGCCTCCGAACCGGGACACTTGCTTTCTTT.

The CDR3 protein is CASSPTGSEESYTF. For the CDR3, the DNA is TGTGCCAGCTCACCTACCGGTTCCGAGGAGTCCTACACCTTC. The V and J genes are TRBV18 and TRBJ1-2; D gene ambiguous. This CDR3 region has 14 residues. V lost 3 bases and J 10 bases, leaving 18 bases between the germline ends. Germline CDR1 reads KGHSH; CDR2 reads LQKENI.

The chain joins TRBV5-6 to TRBJ2-3, with D perhaps matching TRBD2 (5 bases). Germline lookup yields CDR1 SGHDT and CDR2 YYEEEE. V was clipped by 4 bases and J by 8 bases, with 14 bases between them. The CDR3 consists of 13 residues. The CDR3 loop is CASSTGRLATQYF. The CDR3 region has the DNA TGTGCCAGCAGCACCGGGCGGCTAGCTACGCAGTATTTT.

This clone has only one observation. V usage is TRBV5-3 and J usage is TRBJ2-1; D uncertain. TRBV5-3 is an ORF, and what it does is uncertain. The ends were cut back, 0 bases at V and 3 bases at J, with 13 bases in the middle. The CDR3 is 16 residues long. DNA for the CDR3: TGTGCCAGAAGCTTGGCGTCCTGTTCACTCTACAATGAGCAGTTCTTC. Its translation is CARSLASCSLYNEQFF.

V and J are TRBV7-9 and TRBJ2-7; 13 bases line up with TRBD2. The CDR3 runs 15 residues. V dropped 4 bases and J dropped 5; count of bases not matched to a gene: 5. In germline, CDR1 is SEHNR, CDR2 FQNEAQ (reference sequence). The CDR3 coding sequence is TGTGCCAGCAGCTCACCGGGACTAGCGGGAAACGAGCAGTACTTC. It encodes CASSSPGLAGNEQYF.

The chain joins TRBV27 to TRBJ2-2; 10 bases agree with TRBD2. This CDR3 region has 16 residues. Germline CDR1 reads MNHEY; CDR2 reads SMNVEV (reference sequence). V was pared by 6 bases and J by 5 bases, with 9 bases of the junction left unmatched. The CDR3 sequence is CASRGASGSGTGELFF. CDR3 DNA: TGTGCCAGCAGAGGGGCTAGCGGGAGTGGAACCGGGGAGCTGTTTTTT.

This clone was detected once. The chain recombines TRBV5-4 with TRBJ2-2; perhaps TRBD2 as D (6 bases). The CDR3 is 14 residues long. Germline values: CDR1 SGHNT, CDR2 YYREEE (reference sequence). Trimming left V 4 bases short and J 2 bases short, with 9 bases between. The CDR3 is CASSPGLNTGELFF. CDR3 coding DNA: TGTGCCAGCAGCCCGGGACTCAACACCGGGGAGCTGTTTTTT.

The chain is built from TRBV5-5 and TRBJ1-5, with TRBD1 matching over 7 bases. The CDR3 consists of 13 residues. The germline gives CDR1 SGHKS, CDR2 YYEKEE (reference sequence). V gave up 3 bases and J gave up 9 bases; unmatched junction bases: 6. CDR3 region: CASSWDNRGPQHF. The CDR3 DNA reads as TGTGCCAGCAGCTGGGATAACAGGGGGCCCCAGCATTTT.

The V gene is TRBV28, the J gene TRBJ1-2; 8 nucleotides agree with TRBD1. The CDR3 covers 15 residues. Trimming at V came to 5 bases and at J to 1 base, leaving 6 bases not matched to a gene. Germline V gene lookup returns CDR1 MDHEN and CDR2 SYDVKM. This CDR3 reads CASSTPDRGNYGYTF. The DNA of the CDR3 is TGTGCCAGCAGTACGCCCGACAGGGGTAACTATGGCTACACCTTC.

The DNA for the CDR3 is TGTGCCAGTAGACCGCGGCAGGGGAGCTCTGGAAACACCATATATTTT. This translates into CASRPRQGSSGNTIYF. This chain uses TRBV19 with TRBJ1-3; tentatively, D is TRBD1 (6 bases). Germline CDR1 and CDR2: LNHDA and SQIVND (reference sequence). The V end lost 6 bases, the J end lost 0 bases, and 15 bases lay between the germline ends. This CDR3 has 16 residues.

The V and J genes are TRBV19 and TRBJ2-7; 10 bases are shared with TRBD1. The junction had 6 bases not matched to a gene; V was cut back by 4 bases and J by 0 bases. The CDR3 runs to 16 residues. CDR1 LNHDA and CDR2 SQIVND come from the germline V gene (reference sequence). The CDR3 protein is CASSKIGQGGSYEQYF. The CDR3 DNA reads TGTGCCAGTAGTAAGATAGGACAGGGGGGCTCCTACGAGCAGTACTTC.